The clone carrying this TCR beta chain is a singleton in its sample. Other DNA variants within this sample encode the same CDR3. The source of the sample is a study of blood T cell repertoires in COVID-19. For the study at large: Both acute and convalescent COVID-19 samples were obtained from the United States, Italy and Spain.

The CDR3 covers 16 residues. From germline, CDR1 is KGHSH and CDR2 LQKENI. V shed 2 bases and J 0 bases; nucleotides not matched to a gene: 0. Assay: immunoSEQ multiplex PCR; the TCRdb copy retains only in-frame clones and omits some. The table has about 340,000 clones, roughly 90% seen once. The chain joins TRBV18 to TRBJ2-1, with 11 bases that match TRBD2. This clonotype was sampled from a woman in her sixties or seventies with COVID-19, enrolled during active disease. The sequenced sample consisted of peripheral blood. CDR3 protein: CASSPTSGGSYNEQFF. Written as DNA, the CDR3 is TGTGCCAGCTCACCAACTAGCGGGGGCTCCTACAATGAGCAGTTCTTC. Supplemented by reference TRBV18 and TRBJ2-1, the full variable domain reads NAGVMQNPRHLVRRRGQEARLRCSPMKGHSHVYWYRQLPEEGLKFMVYLQKENIIDESGMPKERFSAEFPKEGPSILRIQQVVRGDSAAYFCASSPTSGGSYNEQFFGPGTRLTVL.